The entry below describes one T cell receptor beta chain. The record originates from a study of T cell changes during pregnancy in multiple sclerosis. TCRdb's copy holds only in-frame clones and misses some; the assay was immunoSEQ multiplex PCR. The table includes roughly 90,000 clones, approximately 90% detected once. The CDR3 covers 14 residues. Germline CDR1 SGHAT, CDR2 FQNNGV. Trimming removed 1 base from V and 2 bases from J; junction bases left unmatched: 2. J is TRBJ2-7 and V is TRBV11-2; 7 bases align to TRBD1. This receptor was identified in a female donor with multiple sclerosis, enrolled in a pregnancy study. The sequenced sample was peripheral blood, obtained before pregnancy. The chain's CDR3 is CASSLGGTAYEQYF. Here the CDR3 DNA reads TGTGCCAGCAGCTTAGGGGGGACAGCCTACGAGCAGTACTTC.